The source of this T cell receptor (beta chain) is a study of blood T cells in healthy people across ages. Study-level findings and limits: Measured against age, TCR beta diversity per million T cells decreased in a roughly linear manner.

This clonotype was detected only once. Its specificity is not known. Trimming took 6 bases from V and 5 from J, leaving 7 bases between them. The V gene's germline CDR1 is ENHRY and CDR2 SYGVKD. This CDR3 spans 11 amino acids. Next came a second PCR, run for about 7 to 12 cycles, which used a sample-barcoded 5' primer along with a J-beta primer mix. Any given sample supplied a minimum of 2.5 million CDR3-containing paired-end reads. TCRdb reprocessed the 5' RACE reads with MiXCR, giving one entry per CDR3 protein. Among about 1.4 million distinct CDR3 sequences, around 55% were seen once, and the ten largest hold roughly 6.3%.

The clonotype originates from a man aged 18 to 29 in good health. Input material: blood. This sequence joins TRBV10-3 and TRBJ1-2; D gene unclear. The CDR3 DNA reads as TGTGCCATCAGGTCGCCATATGGCTACACCTTC. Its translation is CAIRSPYGYTF.